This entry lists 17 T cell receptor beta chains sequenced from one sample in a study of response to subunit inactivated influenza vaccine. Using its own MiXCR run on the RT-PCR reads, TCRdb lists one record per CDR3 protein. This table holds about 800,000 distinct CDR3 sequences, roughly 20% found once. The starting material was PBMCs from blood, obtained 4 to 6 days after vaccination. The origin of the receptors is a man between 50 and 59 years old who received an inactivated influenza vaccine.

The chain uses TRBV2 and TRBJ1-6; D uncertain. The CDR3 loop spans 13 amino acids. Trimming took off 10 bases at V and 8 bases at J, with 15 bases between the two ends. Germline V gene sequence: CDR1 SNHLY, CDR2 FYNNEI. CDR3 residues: CATSSDPHSPLHF. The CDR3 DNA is TGTGCCACCTCCTCGGACCCCCATTCACCCCTCCACTTT.

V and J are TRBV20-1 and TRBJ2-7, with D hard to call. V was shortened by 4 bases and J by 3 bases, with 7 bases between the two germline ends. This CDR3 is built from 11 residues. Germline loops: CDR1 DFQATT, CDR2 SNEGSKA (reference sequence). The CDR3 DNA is TGCAGTGCTAAGGGCAACTACGAGCAGTACTTC. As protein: CSAKGNYEQYF.

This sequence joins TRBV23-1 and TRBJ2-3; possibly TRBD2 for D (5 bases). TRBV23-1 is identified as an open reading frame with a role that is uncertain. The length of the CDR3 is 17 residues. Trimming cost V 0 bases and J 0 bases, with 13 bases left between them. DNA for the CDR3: TGCGCCAGCAGTCAATCACGATGGACTCCAAGCACAGATACGCAGTATTTT. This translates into CASSQSRWTPSTDTQYF.

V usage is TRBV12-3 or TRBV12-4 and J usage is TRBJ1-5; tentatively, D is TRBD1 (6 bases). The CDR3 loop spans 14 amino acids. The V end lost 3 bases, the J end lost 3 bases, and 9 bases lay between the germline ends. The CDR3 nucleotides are TGTGCCAGCAGTTTCACAGGGTTCAATCAGCCCCAGCATTTT. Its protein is CASSFTGFNQPQHF.

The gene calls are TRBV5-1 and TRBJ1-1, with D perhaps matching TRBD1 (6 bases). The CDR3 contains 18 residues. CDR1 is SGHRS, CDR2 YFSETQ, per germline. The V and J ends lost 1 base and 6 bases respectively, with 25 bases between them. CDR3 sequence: CASSLTWAGMGATSEAFF. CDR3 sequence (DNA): TGCGCCAGCAGCTTGACCTGGGCTGGGATGGGGGCAACGTCTGAAGCTTTCTTT.

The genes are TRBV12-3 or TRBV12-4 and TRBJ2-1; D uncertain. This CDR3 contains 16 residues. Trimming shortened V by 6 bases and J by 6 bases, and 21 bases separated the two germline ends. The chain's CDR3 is CASSVTASRVRNEQFF. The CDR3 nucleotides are TGTGCCAGCAGCGTAACCGCCAGCCGGGTTCGCAATGAGCAGTTCTTC.

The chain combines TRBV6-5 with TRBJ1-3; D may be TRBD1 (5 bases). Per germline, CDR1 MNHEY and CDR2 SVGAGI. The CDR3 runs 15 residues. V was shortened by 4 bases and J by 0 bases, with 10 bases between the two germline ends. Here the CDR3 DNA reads TGTGCCAGCAGTTGGGACCGATACTCTGGAAACACCATATATTTT. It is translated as CASSWDRYSGNTIYF.

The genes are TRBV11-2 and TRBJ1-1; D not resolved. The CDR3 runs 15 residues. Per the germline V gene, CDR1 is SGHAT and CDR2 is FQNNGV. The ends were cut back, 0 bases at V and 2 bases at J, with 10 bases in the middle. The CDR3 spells CASSLEIARNTEAFF. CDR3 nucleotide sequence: TGTGCCAGCAGCTTAGAGATTGCGAGAAACACTGAAGCTTTCTTT.

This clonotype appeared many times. Here the CDR3 DNA reads TGTGCCAGCACCACCGACGCGAACACTGAAGCTTTCTTT. As protein: CASTTDANTEAFF. J is TRBJ1-1 and V is TRBV28; no definite D call. V was pared by 7 bases and J by 1 base, with 10 bases between. Germline V gene data show CDR1 as MDHEN and CDR2 as SYDVKM. CDR3 length equals 13 residues.

CDR3 bases: TGTGCCAGCAGCCCTAGACAGGGGGAGGGCCCTCAAGCTTTCTTT. It specifies CASSPRQGEGPQAFF. The chain uses TRBV7-9 and TRBJ1-1, with 9 bases fitting TRBD1. The CDR3 totals 15 residues. Germline-derived CDR1 and CDR2 are SEHNR and FQNEAQ (reference sequence). J lost 9 bases, V lost 5 bases, and 13 bases had no gene match.

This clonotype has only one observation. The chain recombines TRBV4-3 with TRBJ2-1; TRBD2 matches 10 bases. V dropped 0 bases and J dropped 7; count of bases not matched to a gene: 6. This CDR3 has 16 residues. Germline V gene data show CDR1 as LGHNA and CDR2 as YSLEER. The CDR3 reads CASSQDLAGGMNEQFF. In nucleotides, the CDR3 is TGCGCCAGCAGCCAAGATTTAGCGGGAGGTATGAATGAGCAGTTCTTC.

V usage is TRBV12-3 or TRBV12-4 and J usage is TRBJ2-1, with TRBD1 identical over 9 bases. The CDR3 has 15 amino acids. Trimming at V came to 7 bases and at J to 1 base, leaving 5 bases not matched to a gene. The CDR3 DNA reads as TGTGCCAGCACCCGGGGACAGGGATCCTACAATGAGCAGTTCTTC. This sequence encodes CASTRGQGSYNEQFF.

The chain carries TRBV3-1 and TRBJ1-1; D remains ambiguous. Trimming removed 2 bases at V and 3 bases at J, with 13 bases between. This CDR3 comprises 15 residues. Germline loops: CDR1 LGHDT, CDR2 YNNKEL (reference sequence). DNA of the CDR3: TGTGCCAGCAGCCAATTGGCCGGTCACCACACTGAAGCTTTCTTT. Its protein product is CASSQLAGHHTEAFF.

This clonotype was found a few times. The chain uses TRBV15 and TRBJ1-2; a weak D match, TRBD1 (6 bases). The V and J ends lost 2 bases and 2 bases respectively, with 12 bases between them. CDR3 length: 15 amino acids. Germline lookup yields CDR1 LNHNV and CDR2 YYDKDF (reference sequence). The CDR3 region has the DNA TGTGCCACCAGCAGACTACAGGGAGGAAACTATGGCTACACCTTC. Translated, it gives CATSRLQGGNYGYTF.

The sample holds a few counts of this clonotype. The CDR3 is CASSLVGGPTKEQYF. In DNA, the CDR3 is TGTGCCAGCAGTTTAGTCGGTGGCCCTACTAAGGAGCAGTACTTC. V gene TRBV12-3 or TRBV12-4 combines with J gene TRBJ2-7; unclear D gene. Trimming cost V 1 base and J 7 bases, with 17 bases left between them. This CDR3 has 15 amino acids.

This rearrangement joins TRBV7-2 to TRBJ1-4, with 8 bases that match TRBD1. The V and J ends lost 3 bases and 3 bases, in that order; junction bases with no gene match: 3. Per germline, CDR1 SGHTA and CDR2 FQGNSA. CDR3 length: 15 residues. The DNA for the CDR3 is TGTGCCAGCAGCTTCCAGGGGGCGTCTAATGAAAAACTGTTTTTT. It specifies CASSFQGASNEKLFF. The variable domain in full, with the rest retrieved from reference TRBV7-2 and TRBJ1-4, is GAGVSQSPSNKVTEKGKDVELRCDPISGHTALYWYRQSLGQGLEFLIYFQGNSAPDKSGLPSDRFSAERTGGSVSTLTIQRTQQEDSAVYLCASSFQGASNEKLFFGSGTQLSVL.

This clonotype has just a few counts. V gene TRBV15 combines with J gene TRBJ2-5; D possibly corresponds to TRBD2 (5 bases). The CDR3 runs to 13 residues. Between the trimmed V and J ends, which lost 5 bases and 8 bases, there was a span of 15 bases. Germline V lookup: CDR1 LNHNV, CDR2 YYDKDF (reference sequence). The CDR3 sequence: CATSSGSAQTQYF. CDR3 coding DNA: TGTGCCACCAGCTCGGGTAGCGCTCAAACCCAGTACTTC.